These 14 T cell receptor beta chains originate from one sample sequenced in a study of blood T cell repertoires in COVID-19. Clones were sequenced by immunoSEQ multiplex PCR, and TCRdb holds only the in-frame ones, with some missing. This sample has about 110,000 clones, with about three quarters found just once. Input material: peripheral blood. The receptors shown here come from an older man with acute or convalescent COVID-19.

A single count supports this clone. The chain uses TRBV27 and TRBJ2-5, with 11 bases fitting TRBD1. The V gene's germline CDR1 is MNHEY and CDR2 SMNVEV (reference sequence). CDR3 length: 16 residues. V lost 1 base, J lost 4 bases, and 5 bases stayed unmatched. The CDR3 region has the DNA TGTGCCAGCAGTTTATATGGACAGGGGGCAGGAGAGACCCAGTACTTC. This encodes CASSLYGQGAGETQYF.

CDR3 coding DNA: TGCGCCAGCGGGGGCAGTGCGGGGGGGAAAGAGACCCAGTACTTC. Translated, it gives CASGGSAGGKETQYF. The genes are TRBV10-2 and TRBJ2-5, with 9 bases matching TRBD2. CDR1 and CDR2 from the germline V gene are WSHSY and SAAADI. V trimming: 8 bases; J trimming: 3 bases; junction bases outside the gene matches: 10. This CDR3 is built from 15 residues.

This clone appeared a few times. This chain joins TRBV20-1 and TRBJ1-4; a possible D gene is TRBD1 (5 bases). Germline V lookup: CDR1 DFQATT, CDR2 SNEGSKA (reference sequence). The ends were cut back, 3 bases at V and 4 bases at J, with 9 bases in the middle. CDR3 size: 13 residues. Here the CDR3 DNA reads TGCAGTGCTAGTTGGGGCTATAATGAAAAACTGTTTTTT. Residues: CSASWGYNEKLFF.

The chain couples TRBV19 to TRBJ2-7; a weak D match, TRBD1 (6 bases). This CDR3 region has 14 residues. With 3 bases removed from V and 1 base from J, the gap between germline ends came to 10 bases. Per germline, CDR1 LNHDA and CDR2 SQIVND (reference sequence). The CDR3 DNA is TGTGCCAGTAGTATGACAGGCTCGTCCTACGAGCAGTACTTC. Its protein is CASSMTGSSYEQYF.

The rearrangement links TRBV2 to TRBJ1-6, with no clear D. The CDR3 runs 16 residues. The germline gives CDR1 SNHLY, CDR2 FYNNEI. Trimming pared 4 bases from V and 0 bases from J, leaving 10 bases between. The CDR3 spells CASSVASGSYNSPLHF. The CDR3 DNA follows: TGTGCCAGCAGTGTGGCCAGCGGCTCCTATAATTCACCCCTCCACTTT.

This clone showed up just once. This chain joins TRBV5-6 and TRBJ2-3; D is unresolved. Per the germline V gene, CDR1 is SGHDT and CDR2 is YYEEEE. The CDR3 covers 16 residues. Trimming removed 4 bases at V and 0 bases at J, with 15 bases between. CDR3 coding DNA: TGTGCCAGCAGCACCACAGCATTATCTAGCACAGATACGCAGTATTTT. Translated, it gives CASSTTALSSTDTQYF.

V gene TRBV5-1 combines with J gene TRBJ2-4, with 8 bases matching TRBD1. CDR1 and CDR2 (germline): SGHRS, YFSETQ. V was pared by 0 bases and J by 9 bases, with 5 bases of the junction left unmatched. The CDR3 contains 14 residues. CDR3 sequence (DNA): TGCGCCAGCAGCTTGGGGACAGGGTTTACCATTCAGTACTTC. It translates to CASSLGTGFTIQYF.

The CDR3 loop reads CASSYLWTSETGELFF. The CDR3 DNA reads as TGTGCCAGCAGTTACCTTTGGACTAGCGAAACCGGGGAGCTGTTTTTT. The chain is built from TRBV6-2 or TRBV6-3 and TRBJ2-2, with 9 positions matching TRBD2. The CDR3 totals 16 residues. The V gene's germline CDR1 is MNHEY and CDR2 SVGEGT. V was pared by 2 bases and J by 5 bases, with 6 bases of the junction left unmatched.

The genes are TRBV9 and TRBJ1-2; TRBD1 is a possible D gene (6 bases). The CDR3 sequence is 16 residues long. V was shortened by 0 bases and J by 6 bases, with 18 bases between the two germline ends. Germline CDR1 SGDLS, CDR2 YYNGEE. The CDR3 bases are TGTGCCAGCAGCGTAGAGTGGGGGCGCAGAATCCATGGCTACACCTTC. It specifies CASSVEWGRRIHGYTF. Using reference TRBV9 and TRBJ1-2 for the parts outside the CDR3, the full variable domain is DSGVTQTPKHLITATGQRVTLRCSPRSGDLSVYWYQQSLDQGLQFLIQYYNGEERAKGNILERFSAQQFPDLHSELNLSSLELGDSALYFCASSVEWGRRIHGYTFGSGTRLTVV.

This sequence joins TRBV25-1 and TRBJ1-1, with D perhaps TRBD1 (6 bases). The V gene's germline CDR1 is MGHDK and CDR2 SYGVNS. Trimming left V 6 bases short and J 0 bases short, with 14 bases between. The CDR3 is 15 residues long. The CDR3 loop reads CASSLQGFVNTEAFF. DNA of the CDR3: TGTGCCAGCAGCCTACAGGGTTTTGTGAACACTGAAGCTTTCTTT.

This chain connects TRBV6-5 to TRBJ2-7; 9 positions agree with TRBD1. CDR1 is MNHEY, CDR2 SVGAGI, per germline. The CDR3 sequence is 13 residues long. Trimming cost V 6 bases and J 3 bases; bases outside gene matches: 3. This CDR3 reads CASRMDRGYEQYF. The CDR3 bases are TGTGCCAGCAGGATGGACAGGGGCTACGAGCAGTACTTC.

The rearrangement uses TRBV10-3 and TRBJ1-5; no clear D. The CDR3 is 14 amino acids. CDR1 and CDR2 (germline): ENHRY, SYGVKD. V was pared by 4 bases and J by 6 bases, with 13 bases between. CDR3 sequence reads: CAISGGRIGQPQHF. CDR3 nucleotide sequence: TGTGCCATCAGTGGAGGCAGAATCGGTCAGCCCCAGCATTTT.

The chain links TRBV5-1 to TRBJ1-2; no firm D call. The CDR3 runs 13 residues. Trimming shortened V by 0 bases and J by 7 bases, and 10 bases separated the two germline ends. Per germline, CDR1 SGHRS and CDR2 YFSETQ. CDR3 bases: TGCGCCAGCAGCTTGGCGGGGTCGGGTGGCTACACCTTC. It yields the protein CASSLAGSGGYTF.

The chain carries TRBV7-2 and TRBJ2-6; no clear D gene. Germline CDR1 is SGHTA and CDR2 is FQGNSA. V was cut by 2 bases and J by 0 bases, with 14 bases left in between. The CDR3 runs 18 residues. CDR3 DNA sequence: TGTGCCAGCAGCTTACTCCTTCCCCTCCTCTCTGGGGCCAACGTCCTGACTTTC. Translating gives CASSLLLPLLSGANVLTF.